This TCR beta chain was captured in a study of OX40 agonist ivuxolimab in advanced cancers. With respect to the entire study: Ivuxolimab, which targeted the costimulatory receptor OX40 (CD134), was an agonistic, fully human IgG2 monoclonal antibody. In the dose-escalation cohort, 82.7% of patients were male, and the mean age was around 60 years with a range of roughly 20 to 80. Three dose-escalation patients achieved partial responses, one with hepatocellular carcinoma and two with cutaneous melanoma. The paper reports the monotherapy dose-escalation portion (N ≈ 50 patients) of the phase I ivuxolimab trial. Peripheral TCRbeta sequencing was intended to test whether TCR sequence diversity was altered and clonal T-cell expansion was caused by ivuxolimab. Of the roughly 50 dose-escalation patients, hepatocellular carcinoma was present in some 19, melanoma in roughly 15, renal cell carcinoma in 9 and head and neck cancer in 9. Intravenous ivuxolimab was administered to patients every 2 weeks at six dose levels: 0.01, 0.1, 0.3, 1.5, 3 and 10 mg/kg. Prior anti-PD-1, anti-PD-L1 or anti-CTLA-4 therapy was permitted, and approximately 39% of dose-escalation patients had received checkpoint inhibitors. The investigation overall reported the following: In the 0.1-3.0 mg/kg groups, partial responders had among the lowest normalized peripheral clonal expansion, particularly in CD8+ T cells. Antigen specificity was not determined for the clonally expanded peripheral T cells. At doses from 0.1 to 3.0 mg/kg, clonal expansion was seen in both CD4+ and CD8+ blood T cells between baseline and week 6. Low levels of normalized T-cell clonal expansion were also seen in some patients who did not respond. After ivuxolimab, expanded clones were on average more numerous among CD8+ T cells than among CD4+ T cells.

The trial excluded patients who had a history of autoimmune disease or who were on systemic immunosuppression. Peripheral blood for TCR sequencing was drawn from every dose cohort at baseline, at cycle 4 day 1 and at cycle 7 day 1. The samples were drawn from a first-in-human, open-label, multicenter phase I dose-escalation trial of ivuxolimab. The trial enrolled adults with locally advanced or metastatic head and neck squamous cell, hepatocellular, melanoma or renal cell carcinoma. Before TCR sequencing, CD4+ and CD8+ T cells were separately sorted from peripheral blood. Comment on this clone: The clone's antigen remains unknown. No base quality information exists; no much larger clone differs at one position.

For sequencing of the TCRbeta CDR3 region, genomic DNA was extracted from the sorted cells. The immunoSEQ Assay was used for sequencing of TCRbeta CDR3 regions. Sourced from immuneACCESS, this table was stored by TCRdb with only in-frame sequences that have V and J called. A share of the clones is absent; for the studies checked, an unresolved V gene accounts for under half, and the remainder has no known explanation. Within this sample are around 80,000 clones, with around 92% of them counted one time only. The top ten clones comprise over 8.5% of the sample. According to the germline V gene, CDR1 reads MRHNA and CDR2 reads SNTAGT. V and J are truncated by 3 bases and 1 base respectively, leaving an intervening sequence of 14 bases. The CDR3 measures 16 amino acids from cysteine to phenylalanine. CDR3 DNA only is kept here, 48 bases in frame from base 1.

The sequence came from an adult with an advanced solid tumor such as melanoma, head and neck, liver or kidney cancer. The chain is encoded by TRBV6-4 joined to TRBJ2-3, and the D gene may be TRBD2, 6 bases matching. The source material was CD4+ or CD8+ T cells sorted from blood, sampled in a trial of the OX40 agonist ivuxolimab. The CDR3 reads CASSEGRDFRTDTQYF. The DNA reads as follows: TGTGCCAGCAGTGAAGGTCGGGACTTTCGCACAGATACGCAGTATTTT.